This paragraph covers one T cell receptor (beta chain) sequence. Its antigen is not identified. These data originate in a study of metastatic and nonmetastatic thyroid tumors. Across the whole study: Comparison of repertoires was carried out across blood and tumor or nodule tissue from malignant and benign thyroid patients.

Each patient went into thyroid surgery without having received any treatment. V was clipped by 7 bases and J by 7 bases, with 28 bases between them. The germline V gene encodes CDR1 MNHNS and CDR2 SASEGT. The CDR3 is 18 amino acids. In the study's own analysis: A classifier of distant metastasis in papillary thyroid cancer was built from CDR3 differences (across clinicopathological groups). Via MiXCR, TCRdb re-called the PCR reads. TCRdb's processing, not the study's, gives the V and J calls here. The sample lists tens of thousands of clones; 14% were seen once. Study results and limitations: Reportedly, malignant thyroid tumors had significantly higher TCR beta diversity than benign nodules, in blood and tumor.

J is TRBJ1-4 and V is TRBV6-1; D is possibly TRBD1 (6 bases). The TCR originated in a male donor with papillary thyroid cancer or a benign thyroid nodule (not recorded which). Some clones in this sample may be carry-over from other donors' samples. Source material: blood. CDR3 protein: CASNIGQGSSLGSEKLFF. The CDR3 DNA follows: TGTGCCAGCAATATAGGGCAGGGGTCGAGTTTGGGAAGTGAAAAACTGTTTTTT.